This T cell receptor beta chain was documented in a study of shared clonotypes between healthy human individuals. The naive CD8 fraction comprised CD45RO-negative cells positively selected for CCR7 and excluded terminally differentiated effector memory CD45RA+ cells. This CDR3 has 15 amino acids. Germline assignment: CDR1 PRHDT and CDR2 FYEKMQ (reference sequence). J gave up 5 bases and V 5 bases, and 8 bases lay outside the gene matches. Authors' analysis steps: Junction-only sequences without quality scores were provided by ImmunoSEQ, so filtering was different. Assay used: immunoSEQ multiplex PCR; TCRdb lists only in-frame clones, some missing. For V, J and clone size, that table is used; D and trimming come from the DNA. Altogether about 590,000 clones are present, roughly 95% being singletons, with the ten largest covering 0.09% to 0.13%.

Sequencing input: naive CD8+ T cells sorted from blood. This chain uses TRBV13 with TRBJ2-1, with TRBD2 identical over 8 bases. The clonotype was recovered from a woman under 40 in good health. The CDR3 DNA sequence: TGTGCCAGCAGCCGCGCTAGCGGGCGAAACAATGAGCAGTTCTTC. This translates into CASSRASGRNNEQFF.